This TCR beta chain was profiled in a study of T cells in Graves' hyperthyroidism and ophthalmopathy. Findings of the study overall: Peripheral blood also featured most of the thyroid clonotypes expanded above 0.001.

The authors deemed Graves' hyperthyroidism stable absent ophthalmopathy progression within 18 months. This clonotype was recorded at least ten times. The target antigen is unknown. RNA transcripts gave rise to amplified TCR beta CDR3 regions. The HTBI primer set served for first-round RT-PCR of the TCR CDR3. Via MiXCR, TCRdb re-called the multiplex PCR reads, giving one row per CDR3 protein. Of roughly 840,000 distinct CDR3 sequences in the sample, around 38% are singletons; the top ten hold 8.9%. Germline CDR1 is SQVTM and CDR2 is ANQGSEA. J gave up 4 bases and V 5 bases, and 8 bases lay outside the gene matches. This CDR3 is built from 14 residues.

Input material: blood. The origin of this receptor is a man in his late teens or twenties with Graves' hyperthyroidism. This chain joins TRBV29-1 and TRBJ2-7; 10 bases are shared with TRBD1. The CDR3 DNA sequence: TGCAGCGTTCAGACACCGGGACAGGGGTACGAGCAGTACTTC. It specifies CSVQTPGQGYEQYF.